The clone carrying this TCR beta chain turned up a few times. Its target is unknown. TCR alpha and TCR beta cDNA libraries carrying sample barcodes and UMIs came from 5'RACE with constant-segment primers. TCRdb reprocessed the 5' RACE reads via MiXCR and lists one record per CDR3 protein. The top ten hold roughly 2.1% of the sample, which has 140,000 or so distinct CDR3 sequences, roughly 6.2% seen once. The data originate from a study of T-cell memory formation after mild COVID-19. Whole-study context: TCR clustering was largely donor specific.

Findings and caveats of the study: CD4+ contracting clones were mainly CM and EM; CD8+ ones, EMRA.

CDR1 and CDR2 (germline): LGHNA, YSLEER. Deletions cut 1 base from V and 0 bases from J, with 22 bases between. CDR3 size: 20 residues. Sequenced sample: PBMCs or a T cell subset sorted from them (not recorded which). The chain couples TRBV4-3 to TRBJ1-3; no clear D. This clonotype originated in an adult woman who had mild COVID-19 (a few samples of this study predate the infection). Cell type and time point are not known. CDR3 amino acids: CASSQVPPSRSDVSGNTIYF. The DNA for the CDR3 is TGCGCCAGCAGCCAAGTGCCCCCGTCGCGGTCAGACGTCTCTGGAAACACCATATATTTT.